The rows below give T cell receptor beta chains drawn from one sample of a study of radiation and T cells in renal cell carcinoma. Assay used: immunoSEQ multiplex PCR; TCRdb lists only in-frame clones, some missing. The sample has more than 60,000 clones; 70% to 90% are singletons. Source: blood, taken from a patient whose treatment included radiotherapy and nephrectomy. These receptor sequences come from a woman in her sixties or seventies with renal cell carcinoma. Both conserved end residues are part of each CDR3. The D gene is left open where the match is weak. Rows may omit the clone size; those that give it use once, few, many or a size class.

D	V	size	J	CDR3	DNA
.	TRBV23-1	once	TRBJ2-7	CASSHAQGHREQYF	TGCGCCAGCAGTCATGCCCAGGGGCATCGGGAGCAGTACTTC
TRBD2	TRBV7-8	.	TRBJ2-7	CASSLSLAGTYEQYF	TGTGCCAGCAGCTTGTCTCTAGCGGGGACCTACGAGCAGTACTTC
.	TRBV6-1	.	TRBJ2-5	CASSERGLGAAQYF	TGTGCCAGCAGTGAAAGGGGGTTGGGCGCGGCCCAGTACTTC
TRBD2	TRBV7-3	.	TRBJ2-5	CASRTTSGEETQYF	TGTGCCAGCAGAACGACTAGCGGGGAAGAGACCCAGTACTTC
.	TRBV4-1	.	TRBJ2-5	CASSQGRGHDQETQYF	TGCGCCAGCAGCCAAGGGCGGGGCCACGACCAAGAGACCCAGTACTTC
.	TRBV28	.	TRBJ2-2	CASSFGRWGTNTGELFF	TGTGCCAGCAGTTTCGGAAGGTGGGGGACGAACACCGGGGAGCTGTTTTTT
.	TRBV5-5	.	TRBJ1-1	CASSLALLRNTEAFF	TGTGCCAGCAGCTTGGCTCTACTCAGGAACACTGAAGCTTTCTTT
.	TRBV6-1	once	TRBJ2-7	CASSEGRANEQYF	TGTGCCAGCAGTGAGGGCAGGGCAAACGAGCAGTACTTC
TRBD1	TRBV7-9	.	TRBJ2-5	CASSWTGEGETQYF	TGTGCCAGCAGCTGGACAGGGGAAGGGGAGACCCAGTACTTC
TRBD2	TRBV10-3	.	TRBJ2-7	CAITDVAGGPYEQYF	TGTGCCATCACCGATGTAGCGGGGGGACCCTACGAGCAGTACTTC
TRBD1	TRBV19	.	TRBJ2-7	CASRPTGAFYEQYF	TGTGCCAGTAGGCCGACAGGGGCGTTCTACGAGCAGTACTTC
TRBD1	TRBV7-7	.	TRBJ1-2	CASSLGGRDYGYTF	TGTGCTAGCAGCTTAGGGGGCAGGGACTATGGCTACACCTTC
TRBD2	TRBV2	once	TRBJ2-2	CASTSGGANGELFF	TGTGCCAGCACCTCGGGGGGGGCAAACGGGGAGCTGTTTTTT
.	TRBV5-1	.	TRBJ1-2	CASSLSSPTYGYTF	TGCGCCAGCAGCTTGAGTTCCCCGACCTATGGCTACACCTTC
.	TRBV5-4	.	TRBJ1-4	CASSGNANEKLFF	TGTGCCAGCAGCGGGAATGCTAATGAAAAACTGTTTTTT
TRBD2	TRBV4-2	.	TRBJ2-3	CASSQDRLAGTSITDTQYF	TGTGCCAGCAGCCAAGATCGACTAGCGGGAACAAGTATCACAGATACGCAGTATTTT
.	TRBV6-5	.	TRBJ1-2	CASSSLLQGRDGYTF	TGTGCCAGCAGTTCCCTTCTACAGGGCCGGGATGGCTACACCTTC
TRBD1	TRBV5-5	.	TRBJ2-5	CASSLGQGVETQYF	TGTGCCAGCAGCTTGGGGCAGGGGGTAGAGACCCAGTACTTC
.	TRBV28	.	TRBJ1-2	CASSLGLPGNYGYTF	TGTGCCAGCAGTTTAGGGTTACCGGGGAACTATGGCTACACCTTC
TRBD1	TRBV10-1	.	TRBJ2-7	CASGQGAPDEQYF	TGCGCCAGTGGACAGGGGGCTCCGGACGAGCAGTACTTC
TRBD2	TRBV7-9	.	TRBJ2-3	CASSLSPSGGSDTQYF	TGTGCCAGCAGCTTATCTCCTAGCGGGGGCTCAGATACGCAGTATTTT
.	TRBV2	.	TRBJ1-6	CASSEGLNSPLHF	TGTGCCAGCTCCGAGGGGCTCAATTCACCCCTCCACTTT
.	TRBV2	.	TRBJ1-4	CASSQNGATNEKLFF	TGTGCCAGCAGCCAGAACGGTGCAACTAATGAAAAACTGTTTTTT
.	TRBV6-5	.	TRBJ1-4	CASSFRAWGEKLFF	TGTGCCAGCAGTTTCAGGGCCTGGGGGGAAAAACTGTTTTTT
.	TRBV11-2	.	TRBJ2-5	CASSQQETQYF	TGTGCCAGCAGCCAACAAGAGACCCAGTACTTC
.	TRBV9	.	TRBJ2-3	CASSVVSSGFTDTQYF	TGTGCCAGCAGCGTAGTCAGTAGCGGATTCACAGATACGCAGTATTTT
.	TRBV4-1	.	TRBJ1-1	CASSPRENTEAFF	TGCGCCAGCAGCCCTAGGGAGAACACTGAAGCTTTCTTT
TRBD2	TRBV19	.	TRBJ2-1	CASSPKGLAGAYEQFF	TGTGCCAGTAGTCCCAAGGGACTAGCGGGAGCTTATGAGCAGTTCTTC
.	TRBV6-6	.	TRBJ1-2	CASSYGGQREDYTF	TGTGCCAGCAGTTACGGGGGCCAGCGGGAGGACTACACCTTC
TRBD1	TRBV28	.	TRBJ1-5	CASSLRTGGRQPQHF	TGTGCCAGCAGTTTAAGGACAGGGGGCCGCCAGCCCCAGCATTTT
TRBD2	TRBV10-3	once	TRBJ2-1	CAISESMESSGLISYNEQFF	TGTGCCATCAGTGAGTCGATGGAGAGTAGCGGGTTGATATCCTACAATGAGCAGTTCTTC
.	TRBV6-1	.	TRBJ2-5	CASSEPGIGETQYF	TGTGCCAGCAGTGAACCCGGGATCGGAGAGACCCAGTACTTC
.	TRBV27	.	TRBJ2-3	CASSLYTADTQYF	TGTGCCAGCAGTTTATACACCGCAGATACGCAGTATTTT
.	TRBV2	.	TRBJ1-1	CASSWANTEAFF	TGTGCCAGCTCCTGGGCGAACACTGAAGCTTTCTTT
.	TRBV7-9	.	TRBJ1-3	CASSATDSYSGNTIYF	TGTGCCAGCAGCGCTACCGACAGTTACTCTGGAAACACCATATATTTT
TRBD1	TRBV6-4	.	TRBJ2-1	CASSGLRGPYNEQFF	TGTGCCAGCAGTGGACTCAGGGGGCCCTACAATGAGCAGTTCTTC
.	TRBV27	once	TRBJ2-7	CASSLSPKTGGYEQYF	TGTGCCAGCAGTTTATCGCCCAAAACAGGAGGCTACGAGCAGTACTTC
TRBD1	TRBV28	.	TRBJ1-1	CASRVTGVTEAFF	TGTGCCAGCAGGGTGACAGGGGTTACTGAAGCTTTCTTT
TRBD1	TRBV14	.	TRBJ2-7	CASSQYRGLYEQYF	TGTGCCAGCAGCCAATACAGGGGGCTATACGAGCAGTACTTC
.	TRBV5-6	.	TRBJ1-1	CASSLLQQNTEAFF	TGTGCCAGCAGCTTGCTGCAGCAGAACACTGAAGCTTTCTTT
.	TRBV4-2	few	TRBJ1-5	CASSQDVRNQPQHF	TGTGCCAGCAGCCAAGATGTCAGGAATCAGCCCCAGCATTTT
.	TRBV28	.	TRBJ2-7	CASSPTPAYEQYF	TGTGCCAGCAGCCCGACGCCCGCCTACGAGCAGTACTTC
.	TRBV4-2	.	TRBJ2-2	CASSQDGGEGVGELFF	TGTGCCAGCAGCCAAGATGGAGGAGAGGGTGTAGGTGAGCTGTTTTTT
TRBD1	TRBV7-8	few	TRBJ1-2	CASSPDRGSYGYTF	TGTGCCAGCAGCCCCGACAGGGGCAGCTATGGCTACACCTTC
.	TRBV2	.	TRBJ1-4	CASTPGANNEKLFF	TGTGCCAGCACCCCGGGGGCCAATAATGAAAAACTGTTTTTT
.	TRBV6-6	.	TRBJ2-3	CASSYSEDTQYF	TGTGCCAGCAGTTACTCCGAAGATACGCAGTATTTT
.	TRBV28	.	TRBJ1-2	CASSPQGRGYTF	TGTGCCAGCAGTCCCCAGGGGAGGGGCTACACCTTC
.	TRBV20-1	.	TRBJ2-1	CSARVLDEQFF	TGCAGTGCTAGGGTCCTAGATGAGCAGTTCTTC
.	TRBV15	.	TRBJ1-2	CATSSHRESYGYTF	TGTGCCACCAGCAGTCACAGGGAAAGCTATGGCTACACCTTC
TRBD2	TRBV7-6	.	TRBJ2-3	CASSSWTSGSAADTQYF	TGTGCCAGCAGCTCCTGGACTAGCGGGAGTGCGGCAGATACGCAGTATTTT
.	TRBV7-2	.	TRBJ2-6	CASTNPLSSGANVLTF	TGTGCCAGCACCAATCCGCTTTCGTCTGGGGCCAACGTCCTGACTTTC
TRBD1	TRBV10-2	.	TRBJ2-7	CASSEPWTGNYEQYF	TGCGCCAGCAGTGAGCCCTGGACAGGGAACTACGAGCAGTACTTC
.	TRBV5-6	once	TRBJ2-7	CASSLAGSYEQYF	TGTGCCAGCAGCTTAGCAGGTTCCTACGAGCAGTACTTC
.	TRBV25-1	.	TRBJ2-5	CASSEYQAQYF	TGTGCCAGCAGTGAATACCAGGCCCAGTACTTC
.	TRBV5-1	.	TRBJ1-2	CASSSVGAPYGYTF	TGCGCCAGCAGCTCCGTCGGGGCACCTTATGGCTACACCTTC